The 2 T cell receptor beta chains listed next were all sequenced from one sample in a study of T cell repertoires in cytomegalovirus infection. TCRdb reanalysed the reads using MiXCR and keeps one entry per CDR3 protein. The data hold fewer than 550,000 distinct CDR3 sequences, with 26% observed a single time. Sequenced sample: PBMCs. These receptors were taken from a human donor in good health (CMV status not recorded). Some clones in this sample may be carry-over from other donors' samples.

This clonotype has at least ten counts. The chain recombines TRBV10-3 with TRBJ2-1; 7 positions match TRBD2. Trimming at V came to 7 bases and at J to 0 bases, leaving 6 bases not matched to a gene. Germline V gives CDR1 ENHRY, CDR2 SYGVKD. The CDR3 is made up of 15 amino acids. The CDR3 coding sequence is TGTGCCATCACCTCTACTAGCGACTCCTACAATGAGCAGTTCTTC. Its translation: CAITSTSDSYNEQFF.

The J gene is TRBJ2-1, the V gene TRBV7-9; 7 positions agree with TRBD2. Losses at the gene ends were 6 bases for V and 0 bases for J; bases not matched to a gene: 17. This CDR3 region has 19 residues. CDR1 is SEHNR, CDR2 FQNEAQ, per germline (reference sequence). Here the CDR3 DNA reads TGTGCCAGCAGGAAACCAGCGGGACGAGAATTCGGCTCCTACAATGAGCAGTTCTTC. Translating it yields CASRKPAGREFGSYNEQFF.